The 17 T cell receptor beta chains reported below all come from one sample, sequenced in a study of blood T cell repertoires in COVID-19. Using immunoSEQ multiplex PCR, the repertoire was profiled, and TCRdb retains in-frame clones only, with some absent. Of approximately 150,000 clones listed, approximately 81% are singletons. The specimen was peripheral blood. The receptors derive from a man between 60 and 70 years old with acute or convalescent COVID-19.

CDR3 in DNA: TGTGCCACCAGTGATTTCTCCAGCGCCACAGATACGCAGTATTTT. As protein: CATSDFSSATDTQYF. The V and J genes are TRBV24-1 and TRBJ2-3; the D is unclear. This CDR3 has 15 residues. Germline CDR1 KGHDR, CDR2 SFDVKD. V shed 1 base and J shed 2 bases, with 9 bases lying between them.

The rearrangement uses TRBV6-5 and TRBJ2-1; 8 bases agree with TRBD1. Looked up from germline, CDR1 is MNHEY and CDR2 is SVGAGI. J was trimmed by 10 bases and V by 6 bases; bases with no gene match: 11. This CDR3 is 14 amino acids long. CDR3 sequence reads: CASRADRAIGEQFF. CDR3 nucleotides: TGTGCCAGCAGGGCGGACAGGGCGATCGGGGAGCAGTTCTTC.

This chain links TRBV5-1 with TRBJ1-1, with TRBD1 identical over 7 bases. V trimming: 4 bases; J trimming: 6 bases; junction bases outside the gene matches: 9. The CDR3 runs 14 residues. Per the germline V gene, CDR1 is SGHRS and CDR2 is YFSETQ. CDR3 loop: CASSTDRPGAEAFF. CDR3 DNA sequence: TGCGCCAGCAGCACGGACAGGCCGGGGGCTGAAGCTTTCTTT.

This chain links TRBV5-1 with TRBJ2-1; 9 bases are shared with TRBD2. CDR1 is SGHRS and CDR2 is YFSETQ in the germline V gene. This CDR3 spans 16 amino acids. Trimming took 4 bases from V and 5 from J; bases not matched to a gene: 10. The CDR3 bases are TGCGCCAGCAGCGCCGATCTAGCGGGAAAGGACAATGAGCAGTTCTTC. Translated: CASSADLAGKDNEQFF.

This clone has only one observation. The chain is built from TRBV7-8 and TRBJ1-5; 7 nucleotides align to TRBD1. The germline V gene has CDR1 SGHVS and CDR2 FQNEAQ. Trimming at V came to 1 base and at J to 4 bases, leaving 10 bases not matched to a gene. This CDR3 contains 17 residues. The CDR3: CASSLGPWTGPNQPQHF. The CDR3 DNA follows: TGTGCCAGCAGCTTAGGACCCTGGACAGGACCAAATCAGCCCCAGCATTTT.

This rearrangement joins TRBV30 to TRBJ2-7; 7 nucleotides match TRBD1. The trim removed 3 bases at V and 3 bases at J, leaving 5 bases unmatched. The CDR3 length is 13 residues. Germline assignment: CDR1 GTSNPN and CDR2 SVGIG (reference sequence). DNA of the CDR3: TGTGCCTGGAGAGTCGACAGGGTCTACGAGCAGTACTTC. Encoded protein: CAWRVDRVYEQYF.

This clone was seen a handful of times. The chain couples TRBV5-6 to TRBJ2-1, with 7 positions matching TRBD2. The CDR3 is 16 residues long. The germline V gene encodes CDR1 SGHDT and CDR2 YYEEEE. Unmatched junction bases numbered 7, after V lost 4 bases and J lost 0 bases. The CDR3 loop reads CASSPQGGSSYNEQFF. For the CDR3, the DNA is TGTGCCAGCAGCCCGCAAGGCGGGAGCTCCTACAATGAGCAGTTCTTC.

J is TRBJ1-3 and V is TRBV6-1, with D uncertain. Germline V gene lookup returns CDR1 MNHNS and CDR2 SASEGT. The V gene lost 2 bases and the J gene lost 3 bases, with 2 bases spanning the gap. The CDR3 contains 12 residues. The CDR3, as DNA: TGTGCCAGCAGTGAATATGGAAACACCATATATTTT. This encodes CASSEYGNTIYF.

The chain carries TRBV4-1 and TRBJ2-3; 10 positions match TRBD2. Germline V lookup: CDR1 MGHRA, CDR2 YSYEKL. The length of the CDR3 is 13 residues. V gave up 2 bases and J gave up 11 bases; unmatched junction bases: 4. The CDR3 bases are TGCGCCAGCAGCCAACCTAGCGGGAGTATGCAGTATTTT. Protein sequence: CASSQPSGSMQYF.

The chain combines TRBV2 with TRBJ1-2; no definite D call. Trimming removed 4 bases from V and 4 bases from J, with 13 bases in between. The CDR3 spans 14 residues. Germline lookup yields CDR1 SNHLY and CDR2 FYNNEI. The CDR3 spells CASSGGLLTYGYTF. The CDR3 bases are TGTGCCAGCAGTGGAGGGTTATTAACCTATGGCTACACCTTC. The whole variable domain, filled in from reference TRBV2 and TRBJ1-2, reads EPEVTQTPSHQVTQMGQEVILRCVPISNHLYFYWYRQILGQKVEFLVSFYNNEISEKSEIFDDQFSVERPDGSNFTLKIRSTKLEDSAMYFCASSGGLLTYGYTFGSGTRLTVV.

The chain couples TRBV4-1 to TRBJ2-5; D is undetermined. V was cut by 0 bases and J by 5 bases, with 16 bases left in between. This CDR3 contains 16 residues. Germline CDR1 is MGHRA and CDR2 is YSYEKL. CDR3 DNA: TGCGCCAGCAGCCAAGAAGAGGAACGTGGGTGGGAGACCCAGTACTTC. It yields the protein CASSQEEERGWETQYF.

In nucleotides, the CDR3 is TGTGCCAGCAGCCTCCAGGGGGCGCCGGACTACGAGCAGTACTTC. The encoded protein is CASSLQGAPDYEQYF. The chain is built from TRBV7-3 and TRBJ2-7; 8 bases match TRBD1. The CDR3 length is 15 residues. V trimming: 5 bases; J trimming: 3 bases; junction bases outside the gene matches: 9. Germline lookup yields CDR1 SGHTA and CDR2 FQGTGA.

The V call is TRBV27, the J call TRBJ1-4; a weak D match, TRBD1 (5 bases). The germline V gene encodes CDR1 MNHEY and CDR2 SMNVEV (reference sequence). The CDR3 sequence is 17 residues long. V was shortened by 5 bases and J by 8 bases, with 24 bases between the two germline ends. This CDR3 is CASSNRIREVGVEKLFF. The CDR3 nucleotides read TGTGCCAGCAGTAACAGGATCCGGGAGGTTGGGGTCGAAAAACTGTTTTTT.

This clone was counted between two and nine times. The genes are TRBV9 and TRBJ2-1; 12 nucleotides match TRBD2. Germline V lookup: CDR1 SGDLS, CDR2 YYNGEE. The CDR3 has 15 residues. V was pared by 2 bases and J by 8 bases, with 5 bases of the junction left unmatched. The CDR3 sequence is CASSVLGLAGHEQFF. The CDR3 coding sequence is TGTGCCAGCAGCGTGTTGGGACTAGCGGGTCATGAGCAGTTCTTC. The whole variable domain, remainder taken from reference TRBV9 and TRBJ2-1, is DSGVTQTPKHLITATGQRVTLRCSPRSGDLSVYWYQQSLDQGLQFLIQYYNGEERAKGNILERFSAQQFPDLHSELNLSSLELGDSALYFCASSVLGLAGHEQFFGPGTRLTVL.

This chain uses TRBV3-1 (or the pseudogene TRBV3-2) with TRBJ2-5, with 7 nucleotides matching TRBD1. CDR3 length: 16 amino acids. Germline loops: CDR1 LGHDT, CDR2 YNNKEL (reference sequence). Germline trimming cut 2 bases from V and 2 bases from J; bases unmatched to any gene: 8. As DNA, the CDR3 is TGTGCCAGCAGCCAACACCTGGGACAGAGACAAGAGACCCAGTACTTC. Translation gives CASSQHLGQRQETQYF.

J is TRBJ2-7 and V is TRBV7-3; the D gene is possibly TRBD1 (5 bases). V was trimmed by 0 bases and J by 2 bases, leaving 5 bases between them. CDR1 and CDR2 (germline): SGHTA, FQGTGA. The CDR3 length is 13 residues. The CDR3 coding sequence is TGTGCCAGCAGCTTAACAGGGGCCTACGAGCAGTACTTC. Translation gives CASSLTGAYEQYF.

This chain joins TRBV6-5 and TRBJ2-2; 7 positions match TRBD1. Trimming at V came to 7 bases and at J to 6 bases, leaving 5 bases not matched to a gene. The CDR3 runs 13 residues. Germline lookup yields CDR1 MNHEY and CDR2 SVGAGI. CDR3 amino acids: CASTNRGAGELFF. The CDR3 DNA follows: TGTGCCAGCACCAACAGGGGTGCCGGGGAGCTGTTTTTT.